The clone carrying this T cell receptor beta chain was picked up a small number of times. The data originate from a study of blood T cell repertoires in COVID-19. The junction had 4 bases not matched to a gene; V was cut back by 11 bases and J by 3 bases. The CDR3 has 13 residues. Germline CDR1 is ENHRY and CDR2 is SYGVKD. TCRdb's copy holds only in-frame clones and misses some; the assay was immunoSEQ multiplex PCR. The repertoire includes tens of thousands of clones, 60% to 80% of them detected once, and over 10% sits in the top ten. The rearrangement joins TRBV10-3 to TRBJ2-6; 7 bases fit TRBD1. Specimen: peripheral blood. The sequence was collected from an elderly man with acute or convalescent COVID-19. The CDR3 loop is CAAQGSGANVLTF. In DNA form, the CDR3 reads TGTGCCGCACAGGGGAGTGGGGCCAACGTCCTGACTTTC.